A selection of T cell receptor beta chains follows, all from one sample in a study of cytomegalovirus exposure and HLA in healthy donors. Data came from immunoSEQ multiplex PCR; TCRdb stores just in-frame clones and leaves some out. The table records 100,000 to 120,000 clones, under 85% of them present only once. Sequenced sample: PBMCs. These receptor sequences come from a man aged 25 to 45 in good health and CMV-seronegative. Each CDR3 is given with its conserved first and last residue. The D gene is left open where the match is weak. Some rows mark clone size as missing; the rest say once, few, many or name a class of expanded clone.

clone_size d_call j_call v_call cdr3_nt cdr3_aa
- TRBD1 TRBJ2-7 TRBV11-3 TGTGCCAGCAGCTTAGACCCATCGACAGGGCGAGAGCAGTACTTC CASSLDPSTGREQYF
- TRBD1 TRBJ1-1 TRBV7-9 TGTGCCAGCAGCCCCGGACAGGGTAAGAACACTGAAGCTTTCTTT CASSPGQGKNTEAFF
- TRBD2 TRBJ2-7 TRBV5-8 TGTGCCAGCAGCGCAAGGGGGGGTAGCGGGACCCACTACGAGCAGTACTTC CASSARGGSGTHYEQYF
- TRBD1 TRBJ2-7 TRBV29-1 TGCAGCGCCAGTACAGGGGTTTACGAGCAGTACTTC CSASTGVYEQYF
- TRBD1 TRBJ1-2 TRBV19 TGTGCCAGTAACTTCAGGACAGGGATTGGTCTCTATGGCTACACCTTC CASNFRTGIGLYGYTF
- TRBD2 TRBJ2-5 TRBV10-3 TGTGCCATCAGTGAGTCTGGTCGGGAGGTGGAGACCCAGTACTTC CAISESGREVETQYF
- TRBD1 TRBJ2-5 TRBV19 TGTGCCAGTAACCTCCGGGACAGGGGTAGCGAGACCCAGTACTTC CASNLRDRGSETQYF
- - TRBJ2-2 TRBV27 TGTGCCAGCAGATCCTCCGGAGGAAGCTTCGCCGGGGAGCTGTTTTTT CASRSSGGSFAGELFF
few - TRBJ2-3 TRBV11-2 TGTGCCAGCAGCGGAACCGGGAAAGCCATAGATACGCAGTATTTT CASSGTGKAIDTQYF
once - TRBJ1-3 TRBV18 TGTGCCAGCTCACCTCCTCTCCCTGGAAACACCATATATTTT CASSPPLPGNTIYF
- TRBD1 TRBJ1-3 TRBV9 TGTGCCAGCAGCGTAGTGACAGGGGGCTCTGGAAACACCATATATTTT CASSVVTGGSGNTIYF
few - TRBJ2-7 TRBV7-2 TGTGCCAGCAGCCTAACCCAGGGATCCTACGAGCAGTACTTC CASSLTQGSYEQYF
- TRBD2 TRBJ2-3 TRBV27 TGTGCCAGCAGTTTACCGCTAGGTGGACTAGCGGGAGGTACAGATACGCAGTATTTT CASSLPLGGLAGGTDTQYF
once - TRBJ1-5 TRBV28 TGTGCCAGCAGTTCGGGAGGACAGATACAGCCCCAGCATTTT CASSSGGQIQPQHF
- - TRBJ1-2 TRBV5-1 TGCGCCAGCAGCTTGGTCTCTTCGGGGGATGGCTACACCTTC CASSLVSSGDGYTF
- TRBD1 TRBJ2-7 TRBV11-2 TGTGCCAGCAGCGGGTTTTGGGGACAGGGGTACGAGCAGTACTTC CASSGFWGQGYEQYF
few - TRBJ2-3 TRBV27 TGTGCCAGCAGTCCGAGGACAGTAGCAGATACGCAGTATTTT CASSPRTVADTQYF
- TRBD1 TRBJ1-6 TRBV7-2 TGTGCCAGCAGTATGGGACAGATGGGTTCACCCCTCCACTTT CASSMGQMGSPLHF
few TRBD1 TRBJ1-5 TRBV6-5 TGTGCCAGCAGGACAGGGCCGAACGCTGGGGCCCAGCATTTT CASRTGPNAGAQHF
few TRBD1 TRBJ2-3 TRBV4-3 TGCGCCAGCAGCCAAGGGACAGGGAGCACAGATACGCAGTATTTT CASSQGTGSTDTQYF
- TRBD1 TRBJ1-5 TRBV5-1 TGCGCCAGCAGCCTAGGGGGCGTCGATCAGCCCCAGCATTTT CASSLGGVDQPQHF
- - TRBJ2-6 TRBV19 TGTGCCAGTAGTATCAGGTCGGGGGTAGGAACGCAGGGGGCCAACGTCCTGACTTTC CASSIRSGVGTQGANVLTF
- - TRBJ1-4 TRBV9 TGTGCCAGCAGCCCTTCGGGGAGGCAAGCCGAAAAACTGTTTTTT CASSPSGRQAEKLFF
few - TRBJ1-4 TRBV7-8 TGTGCCAGCAGCAAAAGGGGTGGGACTAATGAAAAACTGTTTTTT CASSKRGGTNEKLFF
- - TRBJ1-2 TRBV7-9 TGTGCCAGCAGCCGAGCGGAGGGGACCAACTATGGCTACACCTTC CASSRAEGTNYGYTF
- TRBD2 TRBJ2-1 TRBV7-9 TGTGCCAGCAGCTTTCGGGGGGGAGATAGGAGTGAGCAGTTCTTC CASSFRGGDRSEQFF
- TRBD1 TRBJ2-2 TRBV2 TGTGCCAAAGCCTCAGGGGGTGGGAACACCGGGGAGCTGTTTTTT CAKASGGGNTGELFF
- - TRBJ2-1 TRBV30 TGTGCCTGGAGCACCTACAATGAGCAGTTCTTC CAWSTYNEQFF
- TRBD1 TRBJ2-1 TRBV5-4 TGTGCCAGCAGCTCGGGACAGAGAAACAATGAGCAGTTCTTC CASSSGQRNNEQFF
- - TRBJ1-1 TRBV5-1 TGCGCCAGCAAGGGAGCGGCGGACACTGAAGCTTTCTTT CASKGAADTEAFF
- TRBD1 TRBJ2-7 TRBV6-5 TGTGCCAGCAGTTACGCCCCGGACAGGATCTACGAGCAGTACTTC CASSYAPDRIYEQYF
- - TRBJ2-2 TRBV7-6 TGTGCCAGCAGCCTGGACTTTACCGGGGAGCTGTTTTTT CASSLDFTGELFF
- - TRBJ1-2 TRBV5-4 TGTGCCAGCCCGGGGGGGTCTTATGGCTACACCTTC CASPGGSYGYTF
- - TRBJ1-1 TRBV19 TGTGCCAGTAGTATCCGTCAGACTACATTGAACACTGAAGCTTTCTTT CASSIRQTTLNTEAFF
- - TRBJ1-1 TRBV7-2 TGTGCCAGCAGCTTAGTCCAGGTTGGCACTGAAGCTTTCTTT CASSLVQVGTEAFF
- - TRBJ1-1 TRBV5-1 TGCGCCAGCAGCTTCGGGAGGAACACTGAAGCTTTCTTT CASSFGRNTEAFF
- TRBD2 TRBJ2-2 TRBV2 TGTGCCAGCAGTACTAGCGGGAGTAACGGCGGGGAGCTGTTTTTT CASSTSGSNGGELFF